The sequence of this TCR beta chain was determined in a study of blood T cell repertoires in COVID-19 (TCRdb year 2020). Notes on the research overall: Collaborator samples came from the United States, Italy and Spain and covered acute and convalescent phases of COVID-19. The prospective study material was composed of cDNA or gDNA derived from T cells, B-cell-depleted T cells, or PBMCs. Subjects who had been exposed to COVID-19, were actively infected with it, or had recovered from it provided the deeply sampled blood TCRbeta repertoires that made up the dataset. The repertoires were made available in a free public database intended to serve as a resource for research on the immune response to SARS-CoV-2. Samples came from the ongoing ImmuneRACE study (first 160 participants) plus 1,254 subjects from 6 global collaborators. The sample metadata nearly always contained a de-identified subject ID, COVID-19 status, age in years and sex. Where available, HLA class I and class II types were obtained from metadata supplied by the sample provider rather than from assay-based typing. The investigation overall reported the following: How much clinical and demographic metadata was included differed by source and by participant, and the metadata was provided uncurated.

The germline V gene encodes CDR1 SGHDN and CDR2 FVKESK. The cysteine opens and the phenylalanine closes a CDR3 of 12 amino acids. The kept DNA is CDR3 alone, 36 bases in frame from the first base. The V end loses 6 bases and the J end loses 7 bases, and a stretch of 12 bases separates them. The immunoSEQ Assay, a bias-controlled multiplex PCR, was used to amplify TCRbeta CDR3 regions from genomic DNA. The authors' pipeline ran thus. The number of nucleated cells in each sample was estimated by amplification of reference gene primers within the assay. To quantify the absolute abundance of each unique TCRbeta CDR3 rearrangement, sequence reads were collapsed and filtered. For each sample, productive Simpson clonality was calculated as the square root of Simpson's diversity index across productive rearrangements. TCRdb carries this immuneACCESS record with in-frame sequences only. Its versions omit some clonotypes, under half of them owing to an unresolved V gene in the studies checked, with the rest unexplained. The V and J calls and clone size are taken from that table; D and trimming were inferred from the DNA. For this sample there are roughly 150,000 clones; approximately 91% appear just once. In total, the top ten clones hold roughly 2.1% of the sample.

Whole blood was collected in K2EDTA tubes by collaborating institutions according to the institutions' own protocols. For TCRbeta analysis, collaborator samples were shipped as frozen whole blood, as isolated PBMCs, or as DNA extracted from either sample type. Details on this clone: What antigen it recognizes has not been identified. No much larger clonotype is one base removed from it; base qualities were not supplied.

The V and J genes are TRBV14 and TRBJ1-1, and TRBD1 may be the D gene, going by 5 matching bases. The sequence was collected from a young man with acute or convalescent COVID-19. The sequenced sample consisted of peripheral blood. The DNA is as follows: TGTGCCAGCAGTCGGGGACTGAGTGAAGCTTTCTTT. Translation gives CASSRGLSEAFF.